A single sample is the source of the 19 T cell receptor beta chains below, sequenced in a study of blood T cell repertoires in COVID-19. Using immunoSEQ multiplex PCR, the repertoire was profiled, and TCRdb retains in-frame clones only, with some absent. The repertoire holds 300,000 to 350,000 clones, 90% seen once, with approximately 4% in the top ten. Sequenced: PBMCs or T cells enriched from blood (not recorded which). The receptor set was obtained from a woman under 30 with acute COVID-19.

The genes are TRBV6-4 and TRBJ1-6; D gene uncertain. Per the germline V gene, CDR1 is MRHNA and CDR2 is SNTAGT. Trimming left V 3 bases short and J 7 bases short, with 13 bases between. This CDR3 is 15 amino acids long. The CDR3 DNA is TGTGCCAGCAGTGAATCAGGCCCCGAGAATTCACCCCTCCACTTT. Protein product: CASSESGPENSPLHF.

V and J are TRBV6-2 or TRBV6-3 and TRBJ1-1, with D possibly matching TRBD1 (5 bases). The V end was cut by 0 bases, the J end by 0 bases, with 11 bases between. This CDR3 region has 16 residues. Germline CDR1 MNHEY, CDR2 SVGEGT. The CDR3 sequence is CASSYSAGPLNTEAFF. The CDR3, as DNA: TGTGCCAGCAGTTACTCTGCAGGGCCCTTGAACACTGAAGCTTTCTTT.

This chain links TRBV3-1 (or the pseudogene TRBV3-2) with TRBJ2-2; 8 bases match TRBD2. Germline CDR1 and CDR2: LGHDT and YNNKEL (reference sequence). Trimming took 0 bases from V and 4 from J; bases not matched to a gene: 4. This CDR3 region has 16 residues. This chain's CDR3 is CASSQDTGGSTGELFF. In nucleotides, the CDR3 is TGTGCCAGCAGCCAAGACACGGGAGGGTCCACCGGGGAGCTGTTTTTT.

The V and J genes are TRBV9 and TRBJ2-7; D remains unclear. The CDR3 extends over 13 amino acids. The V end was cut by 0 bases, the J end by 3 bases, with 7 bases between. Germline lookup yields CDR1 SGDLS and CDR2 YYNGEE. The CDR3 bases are TGTGCCAGCAGCGTAGGACAAAACTACGAGCAGTACTTC. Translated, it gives CASSVGQNYEQYF.

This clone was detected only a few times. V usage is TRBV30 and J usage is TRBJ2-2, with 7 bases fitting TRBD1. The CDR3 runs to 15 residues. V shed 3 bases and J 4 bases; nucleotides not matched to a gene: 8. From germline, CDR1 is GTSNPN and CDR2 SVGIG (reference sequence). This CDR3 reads CAWSLRQGGTGELFF. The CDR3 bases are TGTGCCTGGAGCCTAAGACAGGGCGGCACCGGGGAGCTGTTTTTT. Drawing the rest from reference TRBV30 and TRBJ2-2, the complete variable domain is SQTIHQWPATLVQPVGSPLSLECTVEGTSNPNLYWYRQAAGRGLQLLFYSVGIGQISSEVPQNLSASRPQDRQFILSSKKLLLSDSGFYLCAWSLRQGGTGELFFGEGSRLTVL.

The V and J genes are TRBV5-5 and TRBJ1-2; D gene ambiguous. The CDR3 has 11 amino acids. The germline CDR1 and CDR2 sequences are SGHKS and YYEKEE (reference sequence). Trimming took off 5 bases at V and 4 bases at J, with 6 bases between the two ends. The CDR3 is CASREGYGYTF. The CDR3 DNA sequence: TGTGCCAGCAGAGAGGGCTATGGCTACACCTTC.

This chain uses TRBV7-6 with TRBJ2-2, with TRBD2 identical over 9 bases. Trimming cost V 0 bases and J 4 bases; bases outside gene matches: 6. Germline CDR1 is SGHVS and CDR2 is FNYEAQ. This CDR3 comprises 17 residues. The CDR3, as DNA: TGTGCCAGCAGCTTAGCTCCGGCGGGAGGGGCCACCGGGGAGCTGTTTTTT. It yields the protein CASSLAPAGGATGELFF. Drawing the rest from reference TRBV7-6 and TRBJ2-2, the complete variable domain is GAGVSQSPRYKVTKRGQDVALRCDPISGHVSLYWYRQALGQGPEFLTYFNYEAQQDKSGLPNDRFSAERPEGSISTLTIQRTEQRDSAMYRCASSLAPAGGATGELFFGEGSRLTVL.

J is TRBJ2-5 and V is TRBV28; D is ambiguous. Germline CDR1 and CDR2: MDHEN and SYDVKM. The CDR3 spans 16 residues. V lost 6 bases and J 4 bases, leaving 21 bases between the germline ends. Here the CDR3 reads CASSPTRGSLRETQYF. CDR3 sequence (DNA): TGTGCCAGCAGCCCCACGCGAGGATCATTGCGAGAGACCCAGTACTTC.

The CDR3 region has the DNA TGTGCCAGCAGCCCCGGTATAGCCACAAGGTCCTACGAGCAGTACTTC. Translated: CASSPGIATRSYEQYF. V is TRBV27 and J is TRBJ2-7; no clear D. The length of the CDR3 is 16 residues. Trimming left V 6 bases short and J 1 base short, with 19 bases between. CDR1 is MNHEY and CDR2 is SMNVEV in the germline V gene (reference sequence).

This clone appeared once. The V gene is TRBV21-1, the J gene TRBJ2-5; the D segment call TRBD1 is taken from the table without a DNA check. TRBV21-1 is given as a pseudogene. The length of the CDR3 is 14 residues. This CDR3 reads CASSNRQGIETQYF. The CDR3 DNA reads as TGTGCCAGCAGCAACAGACAGGGGATCGAGACCCAGTACTTC.

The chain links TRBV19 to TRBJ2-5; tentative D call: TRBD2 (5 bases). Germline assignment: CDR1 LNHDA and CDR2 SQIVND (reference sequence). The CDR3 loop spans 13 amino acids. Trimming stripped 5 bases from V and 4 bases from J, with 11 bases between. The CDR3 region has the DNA TGTGCCAGTAGTCCTATTGGAGGAGAGACCCAGTACTTC. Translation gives CASSPIGGETQYF.

The CDR3 is CASEGREQFF. The CDR3 DNA sequence: TGTGCCAGTGAGGGTCGTGAGCAGTTCTTC. The chain carries TRBV2 and TRBJ2-1, with D perhaps TRBD2 (5 bases). Trimming cost V 9 bases and J 9 bases, with 9 bases left between them. Per germline, CDR1 SNHLY and CDR2 FYNNEI. The CDR3 spans 10 residues.

The CDR3: CASLQWHTEAFF. CDR3 bases: TGTGCCAGCCTTCAGTGGCACACTGAAGCTTTCTTT. V and J are TRBV7-9 and TRBJ1-1; D call uncertain. CDR1 is SEHNR and CDR2 is FQNEAQ in the germline V gene (reference sequence). The CDR3 consists of 12 residues. V was clipped by 8 bases and J by 3 bases, with 10 bases between them.

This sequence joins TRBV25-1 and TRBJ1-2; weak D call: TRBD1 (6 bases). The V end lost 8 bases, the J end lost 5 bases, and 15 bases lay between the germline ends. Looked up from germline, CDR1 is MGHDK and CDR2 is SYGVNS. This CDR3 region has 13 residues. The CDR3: CASGDHTGYGYTF. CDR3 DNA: TGTGCCAGCGGAGACCATACAGGGTATGGCTACACCTTC.

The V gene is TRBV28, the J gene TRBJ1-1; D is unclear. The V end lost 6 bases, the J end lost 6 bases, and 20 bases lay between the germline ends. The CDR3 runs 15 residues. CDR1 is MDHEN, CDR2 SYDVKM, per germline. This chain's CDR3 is CASSHATGWRAEAFF. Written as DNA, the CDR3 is TGTGCCAGCAGCCACGCTACGGGGTGGAGGGCTGAAGCTTTCTTT.

The CDR3 bases are TGTGCCAGCAGCCTGTTTATAGGAGGAAAGTATTTT. This gives the protein CASSLFIGGKYF. V is TRBV14 and J is TRBJ2-3, with D possibly TRBD2 on 5 matching bases. Germline CDR1 and CDR2: SGHDN and FVKESK. Deletions cut 4 bases from V and 13 bases from J, with 15 bases between. The CDR3 loop spans 12 amino acids.

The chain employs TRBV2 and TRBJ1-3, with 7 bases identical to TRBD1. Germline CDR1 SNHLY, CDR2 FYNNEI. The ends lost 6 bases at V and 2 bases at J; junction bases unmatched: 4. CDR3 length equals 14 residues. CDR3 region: CASSTTGTGNTIYF. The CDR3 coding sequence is TGTGCCAGCAGCACGACAGGGACTGGAAACACCATATATTTT.

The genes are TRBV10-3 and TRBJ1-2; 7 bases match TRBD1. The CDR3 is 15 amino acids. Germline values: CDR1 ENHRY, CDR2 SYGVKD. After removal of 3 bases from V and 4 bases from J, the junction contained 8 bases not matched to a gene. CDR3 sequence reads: CAISEGTGDTYGYTF. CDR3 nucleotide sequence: TGTGCCATCAGTGAAGGAACAGGGGACACCTATGGCTACACCTTC.

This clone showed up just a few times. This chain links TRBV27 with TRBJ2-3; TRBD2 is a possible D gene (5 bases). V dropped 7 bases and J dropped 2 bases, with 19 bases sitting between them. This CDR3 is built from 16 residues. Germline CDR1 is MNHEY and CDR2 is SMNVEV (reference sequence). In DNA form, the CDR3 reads TGTGCCAGCAAGTATACAGCGGAGCCAGCCACAGATACGCAGTATTTT. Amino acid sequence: CASKYTAEPATDTQYF.